This is a list of T cell receptor beta chains from one sample in a study of blood T cell repertoires in COVID-19. Some clones are missing from TCRdb's copy, which holds only in-frame ones; the method was immunoSEQ multiplex PCR. The repertoire holds roughly 150,000 clones, with 86% as singletons. The sample consisted of peripheral blood. These receptors were obtained from a woman in her 70s with acute or convalescent COVID-19. The conserved cysteine and the conserved F or W are not part of the CDR3 here.

V: TRBV6-5; CDR3: ASSDTLQPQH
V: TRBV6-5; CDR3: ASRNRDSEKKY
V: TRBV28; CDR3: ASRSPTGRNEKLF
V: TRBV5-5; CDR3: ASSLRGGEKLF
V: TRBV5-1; CDR3: ASSLGQGAYNEQF
V: TRBV9; CDR3: ASSVEGTGALVF
V: TRBV6-4; CDR3: ASLTYSSGNTIY
V: TRBV6-1; CDR3: ASSERGRGQPQH
V: TRBV15; CDR3: ATSRVGEEETQY
V: TRBV18; CDR3: ASSPQFASEQF
V: TRBV19; CDR3: ASSTGKHRGQDQPQH
V: TRBV19; CDR3: ASTPLGPTEAF
V: TRBV7-9; CDR3: ASSQTTGAGGEKLF
V: TRBV7-6; CDR3: ASSLAPPTGGHEKLF
V: TRBV15; CDR3: ATNPDRSNYGYT